The next 30 T cell receptor beta chains were all read from a single sample in a study of blood T cell repertoires in COVID-19 (dated by TCRdb to the early 2020s). Receptor amplification or capture employed the immunoSEQ multiplex PCR assay. Imported from immuneACCESS, the table was reduced by TCRdb to in-frame sequences with V and J called. These copies leave out some clones; in studies compared against another copy, an unresolved V gene accounts for under half, and the cause of the remainder is not known. The sample has fewer than 250,000 clones on record, 70% to 90% of them singletons. Of the sample, roughly 0.78% is held by the ten largest clones. Material for sequencing was peripheral blood. These receptors all stem from a woman aged 70-85 years with acute or convalescent COVID-19.

The chain couples TRBV5-8 to TRBJ2-1, with 7 bases that match TRBD1. The CDR3 loop spans 15 amino acids. Germline trimming cut 0 bases from V and 6 bases from J; bases unmatched to any gene: 6. CDR1 is SGHTS and CDR2 is YDEGEE in the germline V gene. The DNA for the CDR3 is TGTGCCAGCAGCTTGGAGGGGGCGCGGATCAATGAGCAGTTCTTC. Protein product: CASSLEGARINEQFF.

This chain uses TRBV29-1 with TRBJ2-7; TRBD2 might be the D (5 bases). V dropped 0 bases and J dropped 0 bases, with 6 bases sitting between them. The germline V gene has CDR1 SQVTM and CDR2 ANQGSEA. The CDR3 covers 13 residues. CDR3 region: CSVEDGSSYEQYF. CDR3 in DNA: TGCAGCGTTGAAGATGGGAGCTCCTACGAGCAGTACTTC.

This clone appeared once. The gene calls are TRBV3-1 (or the pseudogene TRBV3-2) and TRBJ2-5, with a tentative D call TRBD1 (5 bases). This CDR3 is 14 amino acids long. The germline V gene has CDR1 LGHDT and CDR2 YNNKEL (reference sequence). V lost 3 bases to trimming and J lost 5 bases, with 13 bases between them. CDR3 coding DNA: TGTGCCAGCAGCCAGATACAGGCGGATGAGACCCAGTACTTC. Protein product: CASSQIQADETQYF.

This clone appeared once. The chain employs TRBV3-1 (or the pseudogene TRBV3-2) and TRBJ2-7, with 8 positions matching TRBD1. This CDR3 region has 12 residues. In germline, CDR1 is LGHDT, CDR2 YNNKEL (reference sequence). The junction had 6 bases not matched to a gene; V was cut back by 11 bases and J by 3 bases. CDR3 sequence: CALVDRGYEQYF. CDR3 bases: TGTGCCTTAGTCGACAGGGGCTACGAGCAGTACTTC.

The V call is TRBV19, the J call TRBJ2-3; 9 bases agree with TRBD2. In germline, CDR1 is LNHDA, CDR2 SQIVND (reference sequence). Trimming at V came to 4 bases and at J to 3 bases, leaving 5 bases not matched to a gene. The CDR3 has 15 amino acids. The CDR3 DNA follows: TGTGCCAGTAGTACTGGAGCGGGAGGAACAGATACGCAGTATTTT. Translating it yields CASSTGAGGTDTQYF.

This clone has a single count. V and J are TRBV2 and TRBJ2-4; D ambiguous. This CDR3 comprises 14 residues. Trimming stripped 6 bases from V and 5 bases from J, with 14 bases between. Germline V lookup: CDR1 SNHLY, CDR2 FYNNEI. The CDR3 sequence is CASRHDLLQNIQYF. The CDR3 bases are TGTGCCAGCAGGCACGACTTACTACAAAACATTCAGTACTTC.

This clone was observed a few times. The V gene is TRBV3-1 (or the pseudogene TRBV3-2), the J gene TRBJ2-1; possible D gene TRBD2, 5 bases. Germline V gives CDR1 LGHDT, CDR2 YNNKEL (reference sequence). V was trimmed by 1 base and J by 5 bases, leaving 12 bases between them. The CDR3 runs to 15 residues. As DNA, the CDR3 is TGTGCCAGCAGCCAAGTCGGCGGGCGGGACAATGAGCAGTTCTTC. This codes for CASSQVGGRDNEQFF.

The V gene is TRBV29-1, the J gene TRBJ2-3, with 7 bases lining up with TRBD1. With V trimmed by 4 bases and J by 6 bases, 7 bases remained unmatched. Germline loops: CDR1 SQVTM, CDR2 ANQGSEA. The CDR3 has 13 residues. CDR3 bases: TGCAGCGTTGGGGACAGTACCAGGGATACGCAGTATTTT. Translated, it gives CSVGDSTRDTQYF.

J is TRBJ1-2 and V is TRBV28; possible D gene TRBD1, 6 bases. Per germline, CDR1 MDHEN and CDR2 SYDVKM. The V end lost 6 bases, the J end lost 4 bases, and 12 bases lay between the germline ends. There are 13 residues in the CDR3. The CDR3 bases are TGTGCCAGCAGCGGGGGGCTAGGCTATGGCTACACCTTC. Translated: CASSGGLGYGYTF.

The chain carries TRBV5-1 and TRBJ1-1; a possible D gene is TRBD1 (5 bases). Germline CDR1 reads SGHRS; CDR2 reads YFSETQ. This CDR3 spans 16 amino acids. Trimming removed 0 bases at V and 5 bases at J, with 17 bases between. The CDR3 DNA is TGCGCCAGCAGCTTGGAGGGTGGGGGGTTACGGACTGAAGCTTTCTTT. This translates into CASSLEGGGLRTEAFF.

V usage is TRBV25-1 and J usage is TRBJ1-3, with D perhaps TRBD1 (6 bases). The CDR3 runs to 14 residues. Trimming removed 4 bases from V and 2 bases from J, with 9 bases in between. Germline lookup yields CDR1 MGHDK and CDR2 SYGVNS. The CDR3 is CASSATGTGNTIYF. The CDR3 DNA sequence: TGTGCCAGCAGTGCTACAGGGACTGGAAACACCATATATTTT.

This clone was recorded once. The V gene is TRBV6-5, the J gene TRBJ2-1; D gene unclear. The CDR3 contains 14 residues. The germline V and J ends were trimmed by 6 bases and 0 bases, with 9 bases remaining between them. Germline lookup yields CDR1 MNHEY and CDR2 SVGAGI. The CDR3 DNA sequence: TGTGCCAGCAGGGTACTTAGCTCCTACAATGAGCAGTTCTTC. Translation: CASRVLSSYNEQFF.

This sequence joins TRBV28 and TRBJ2-5; D ambiguous. The CDR3 covers 13 residues. V lost 5 bases, J lost 2 bases, and 9 bases lay in between. Germline V gene lookup returns CDR1 MDHEN and CDR2 SYDVKM. The CDR3 region is CASSNTKQETQYF. The CDR3 bases are TGTGCCAGCAGTAATACAAAGCAAGAGACCCAGTACTTC.

J is TRBJ2-1 and V is TRBV5-1; TRBD1 agrees at 8 bases. J lost 10 bases, V lost 2 bases, and 2 bases had no gene match. The CDR3 is 12 residues long. Looked up from germline, CDR1 is SGHRS and CDR2 is YFSETQ. DNA of the CDR3: TGCGCCAGCAGCTTAGGACAGGGCGAGCAGTTCTTC. Translating it yields CASSLGQGEQFF. The full variable domain, with the rest looked up from reference TRBV5-1 and TRBJ2-1, is KAGVTQTPRYLIKTRGQQVTLSCSPISGHRSVSWYQQTPGQGLQFLFEYFSETQRNKGNFPGRFSGRQFSNSRSEMNVSTLELGDSALYLCASSLGQGEQFFGPGTRLTVL.

The chain links TRBV18 to TRBJ2-7; possibly TRBD1 for D (7 bases). CDR1 KGHSH and CDR2 LQKENI come from the germline V gene. Trimming left V 3 bases short and J 3 bases short, with 9 bases between. CDR3 length: 13 residues. The CDR3, as DNA: TGTGCCAGCTCACCGCAGGGGGGCTACGAGCAGTACTTC. This translates into CASSPQGGYEQYF.

The gene calls are TRBV7-2 and TRBJ2-1, with D tentatively TRBD1 (5 bases). Germline lookup yields CDR1 SGHTA and CDR2 FQGNSA. V shed 2 bases and J shed 10 bases, with 18 bases lying between them. CDR3 length: 15 residues. The CDR3 spells CASSLPQTALREQFF. The CDR3 nucleotides are TGTGCCAGCAGCTTACCTCAGACAGCGCTTAGAGAGCAGTTCTTC.

The chain joins TRBV27 to TRBJ2-5; no firm D call. The germline V gene has CDR1 MNHEY and CDR2 SMNVEV (reference sequence). With 6 bases removed from V and 1 base from J, the gap between germline ends came to 9 bases. This CDR3 spans 13 amino acids. The CDR3 loop reads CASRRQLQETQYF. In DNA, the CDR3 is TGTGCCAGCAGGCGGCAGCTCCAAGAGACCCAGTACTTC.

This chain connects TRBV7-8 to TRBJ2-5, with a tentative D call TRBD2 (5 bases). The germline CDR1 and CDR2 sequences are SGHVS and FQNEAQ. With 5 bases removed from V and 4 bases from J, the gap between germline ends came to 17 bases. This CDR3 comprises 15 residues. CDR3 nucleotides: TGTGCCAGCAGCCCCCCCGGGGTAGCGTTAGAGACCCAGTACTTC. Its protein product is CASSPPGVALETQYF. Complete variable domain (other parts from reference TRBV7-8 and TRBJ2-5): GAGVSQSPRYKVAKRGQDVALRCDPISGHVSLFWYQQALGQGPEFLTYFQNEAQLDKSGLPSDRFFAERPEGSVSTLKIQRTQQEDSAVYLCASSPPGVALETQYFGPGTRLLVL.

The chain carries TRBV9 and TRBJ2-1, with 7 bases aligning to TRBD1. The CDR3 is made up of 15 amino acids. Germline CDR1 and CDR2: SGDLS and YYNGEE. J gave up 0 bases and V 4 bases, and 4 bases lay outside the gene matches. Here the CDR3 reads CASSPQGDSYNEQFF. CDR3 nucleotides: TGTGCCAGCAGCCCTCAGGGGGACTCCTACAATGAGCAGTTCTTC.

The chain links TRBV2 to TRBJ2-1; weak D call: TRBD1 (5 bases). The germline V gene has CDR1 SNHLY and CDR2 FYNNEI. Deletions cut 3 bases from V and 9 bases from J, with 9 bases between. The CDR3 extends over 12 amino acids. CDR3 region: CASSEDISEQFF. In nucleotides, the CDR3 is TGTGCCAGCAGTGAGGACATTTCTGAGCAGTTCTTC.

The chain has TRBV19 and TRBJ2-7; D is possibly TRBD1 (7 bases). The CDR3 covers 14 residues. The germline V gene has CDR1 LNHDA and CDR2 SQIVND (reference sequence). Trimming took off 3 bases at V and 6 bases at J, with 15 bases between the two ends. In DNA, the CDR3 is TGTGCCAGTAGTATGAGCCCGCAGGGGGGCGAGCAGTACTTC. This gives the protein CASSMSPQGGEQYF.

The chain couples TRBV9 to TRBJ1-1; 12 bases match TRBD1. The CDR3 consists of 15 residues. Trimming cost V 2 bases and J 5 bases; bases outside gene matches: 4. Germline assignment: CDR1 SGDLS and CDR2 YYNGEE. The DNA of the CDR3 is TGTGCCAGCAGCGTTTGGGACAGGGGGCTAACTGAAGCTTTCTTT. Its translation: CASSVWDRGLTEAFF.

The chain links TRBV29-1 to TRBJ2-5; tentatively, D is TRBD1 (6 bases). The CDR3 extends over 14 amino acids. Germline CDR1 and CDR2: SQVTM and ANQGSEA. V lost 8 bases and J lost 1, with 17 bases in between. The CDR3: CSTGLLGAQETQYF. The CDR3 DNA reads TGCAGCACCGGCCTTCTGGGGGCCCAAGAGACCCAGTACTTC.

This clone was recorded once. The chain links TRBV3-1 (or the pseudogene TRBV3-2) to TRBJ1-5, with D uncertain. Trimming pared 1 base from V and 5 bases from J, leaving 9 bases between. Germline lookup yields CDR1 LGHDT and CDR2 YNNKEL (reference sequence). The CDR3 consists of 14 residues. DNA for the CDR3: TGTGCCAGCAGCCAAGGAATGAGAGATCAGCCCCAGCATTTT. Translation gives CASSQGMRDQPQHF.

The chain uses TRBV20-1 and TRBJ2-1; D not certain. CDR3 size: 13 residues. Germline V gene data show CDR1 as DFQATT and CDR2 as SNEGSKA (reference sequence). Trimming took 3 bases from V and 5 from J, leaving 11 bases between them. CDR3 DNA sequence: TGCAGTGCTAGTAAACAACCAAACAATGAGCAGTTCTTC. Encoded protein: CSASKQPNNEQFF.

This chain connects TRBV19 to TRBJ1-4; 7 bases agree with TRBD1. CDR3 length: 14 residues. The J segment lost 4 bases and the V segment lost 5 bases, leaving 4 bases of the junction unmatched. Germline CDR1 is LNHDA and CDR2 is SQIVND (reference sequence). The CDR3: CASSRQGLNEKLFF. The CDR3 DNA is TGTGCCAGTAGTCGACAGGGACTTAATGAAAAACTGTTTTTT.

This chain connects TRBV25-1 to TRBJ2-1, with D perhaps matching TRBD2 (5 bases). The V end lost 2 bases, the J end lost 8 bases, and 13 bases lay between the germline ends. This CDR3 has 14 residues. The germline gives CDR1 MGHDK, CDR2 SYGVNS. CDR3 residues: CASSEPGRRYEQFF. DNA for the CDR3: TGTGCCAGCAGTGAACCCGGACGGAGGTATGAGCAGTTCTTC.

The chain links TRBV7-2 to TRBJ2-1; 10 nucleotides match TRBD2. CDR1 is SGHTA and CDR2 is FQGNSA in the germline V gene. V trimming: 3 bases; J trimming: 0 bases; junction bases outside the gene matches: 11. This CDR3 spans 19 amino acids. CDR3: CASSFFAGTSVSSYNEQFF. In DNA form, the CDR3 reads TGTGCCAGCAGCTTCTTTGCCGGGACTAGCGTTAGCTCCTACAATGAGCAGTTCTTC.

The chain carries TRBV6-5 and TRBJ1-5; weak D call: TRBD1 (5 bases). CDR3 size: 13 residues. Germline V CDR1 and CDR2: MNHEY, SVGAGI. With 0 bases removed from V and 8 bases from J, the gap between germline ends came to 8 bases. The DNA for the CDR3 is TGTGCCAGCAGTTACTCGGGGGGGAAGCCCCAGCATTTT. Its translation: CASSYSGGKPQHF.

The V gene is TRBV7-9, the J gene TRBJ2-3; 7 positions match TRBD1. Per germline, CDR1 SEHNR and CDR2 FQNEAQ (reference sequence). The CDR3 sequence is 13 residues long. J was trimmed by 6 bases and V by 6 bases; bases with no gene match: 6. The CDR3 loop reads CASRHPGQDTQYF. The DNA of the CDR3 is TGTGCCAGCAGACATCCGGGACAGGATACGCAGTATTTT.